Presented here are 29 T cell receptor beta chains from one specimen sequenced in a study of Tregs in tolerant kidney transplant recipients. Sequenced by immunoSEQ multiplex PCR; TCRdb stores in-frame clones only, minus some. The table includes around 61,000 clones, around four fifths detected once. The sequenced material came from CD4+ T cells from blood. Receptor source: a human donor in good health.

This CDR3 reads CASSSNRGRATYEQYF. The CDR3 DNA is TGCGCCAGCAGCTCCAACAGGGGGCGCGCCACCTACGAGCAGTACTTC. The V call is TRBV5-1, the J call TRBJ2-7; TRBD1 aligns across 9 bases. The CDR3 loop spans 16 amino acids. Looked up from germline, CDR1 is SGHRS and CDR2 is YFSETQ. The ends lost 3 bases at V and 2 bases at J; junction bases unmatched: 9.

The chain joins TRBV19 to TRBJ2-3; tentatively, D is TRBD2 (5 bases). This CDR3 comprises 19 residues. Trimming removed 1 base at V and 1 base at J, with 21 bases between. Germline V CDR1 and CDR2: LNHDA, SQIVND (reference sequence). The CDR3 coding sequence is TGTGCCAGTAGTATAGCCCCATTCCGGGGTCTTCGCGGCACAGATACGCAGTATTTT. Translated: CASSIAPFRGLRGTDTQYF.

The chain links TRBV7-8 to TRBJ2-2, with D possibly being TRBD1 (5 bases). CDR3 size: 18 residues. Germline V gene lookup returns CDR1 SGHVS and CDR2 FQNEAQ. Trimming removed 4 bases at V and 0 bases at J, with 18 bases between. CDR3 DNA: TGTGCCAGCAGCTCTCCGCCCTGGCAGGGCTCGAACACCGGGGAGCTGTTTTTT. This sequence encodes CASSSPPWQGSNTGELFF.

The chain uses TRBV2 and TRBJ2-5; the match to TRBD1 covers 8 bases. This CDR3 is 14 amino acids long. Germline lookup yields CDR1 SNHLY and CDR2 FYNNEI. V lost 5 bases to trimming and J lost 5 bases; unmatched junction nucleotides: 7. The CDR3 DNA reads TGTGCCAGCAGTTTGGACAGGGACGACGAGACCCAGTACTTC. Translated: CASSLDRDDETQYF.

The rearrangement joins TRBV18 to TRBJ1-1; TRBD1 matches at 8 bases. CDR1 and CDR2 (germline): KGHSH, LQKENI. The length of the CDR3 is 14 residues. J lost 3 bases, V lost 4 bases, and 4 bases had no gene match. CDR3 region: CASSQNRGDTEAFF. The CDR3 DNA reads TGTGCCAGCTCACAAAACAGGGGGGACACTGAAGCTTTCTTT.

The chain uses TRBV7-6 and TRBJ2-5; 9 nucleotides line up with TRBD2. The CDR3 spans 18 residues. The germline V gene has CDR1 SGHVS and CDR2 FNYEAQ. J lost 3 bases, V lost 4 bases, and 15 bases had no gene match. In DNA, the CDR3 is TGTGCCAGCAGCTCCCCCTATAGCGGGGGAGCTAGAAAAGAGACCCAGTACTTC. The encoded protein is CASSSPYSGGARKETQYF.

The chain employs TRBV18 and TRBJ2-7; D is perhaps TRBD1 (7 bases). The CDR3 is made up of 15 amino acids. V lost 3 bases and J 2 bases, leaving 14 bases between the germline ends. CDR1 is KGHSH and CDR2 is LQKENI in the germline V gene. CDR3 sequence (DNA): TGTGCCAGCTCACCGAATACCAGGGGGGCCTACGAGCAGTACTTC. Translating it yields CASSPNTRGAYEQYF.

The chain employs TRBV27 and TRBJ2-1; 7 bases match TRBD2. J was trimmed by 10 bases and V by 7 bases; bases with no gene match: 19. The CDR3 totals 16 residues. The germline gives CDR1 MNHEY, CDR2 SMNVEV (reference sequence). The DNA of the CDR3 is TGTGCCAGCAAGGCTCGACTATCGCGGGAGTTTTGGGAGCAGTTCTTC. Translating it yields CASKARLSREFWEQFF.

This chain links TRBV5-6 with TRBJ2-3, with D unclear. Germline V gives CDR1 SGHDT, CDR2 YYEEEE. V lost 2 bases and J lost 7, with 14 bases in between. CDR3 length: 14 residues. The CDR3 sequence is CASSFYSNAYTQYF. In nucleotides, the CDR3 is TGTGCCAGCAGCTTTTATTCAAACGCGTATACGCAGTATTTT.

V is TRBV15 and J is TRBJ1-1, with 9 bases that match TRBD1. The CDR3 consists of 14 residues. From germline, CDR1 is LNHNV and CDR2 YYDKDF (reference sequence). The J segment lost 6 bases and the V segment lost 9 bases, leaving 11 bases of the junction unmatched. The CDR3 DNA follows: TGTGCCACTGAACCGGGACAGGGAAAGGCTGAAGCTTTCTTT. It yields the protein CATEPGQGKAEAFF.

The chain combines TRBV11-3 with TRBJ2-7, with D perhaps matching TRBD1 (6 bases). V lost 11 bases and J lost 2, with 22 bases in between. Germline assignment: CDR1 SGHNT and CDR2 YENEEA. This CDR3 comprises 15 residues. CDR3 in DNA: TGTGCCTCCCGCTTTTCGGGGCAGGGGACCTACGAGCAGTACTTC. Residues: CASRFSGQGTYEQYF. The entire variable domain, with the rest obtained from reference TRBV11-3 and TRBJ2-7, is as follows: EAGVVQSPRYKIIEKKQPVAFWCNPISGHNTLYWYLQNLGQGPELLIRYENEEAVDDSQLPKDRFSAERLKGVDSTLKIQPAELGDSAVYLCASRFSGQGTYEQYFGPGTRLTVT.

This rearrangement joins TRBV30 to TRBJ1-3; D gene unclear. V was clipped by 0 bases and J by 0 bases, with 12 bases between them. This CDR3 contains 16 residues. Germline V gene lookup returns CDR1 GTSNPN and CDR2 SVGIG (reference sequence). CDR3 loop: CAWSVRGGISGNTIYF. The DNA of the CDR3 is TGTGCCTGGAGTGTACGTGGCGGGATCTCTGGAAACACCATATATTTT.

The chain is built from TRBV25-1 and TRBJ2-3; possibly TRBD1 for D (5 bases). CDR1 MGHDK and CDR2 SYGVNS come from the germline V gene. Trimming took 2 bases from V and 4 from J, leaving 13 bases between them. The CDR3 spans 15 residues. In nucleotides, the CDR3 is TGTGCCAGCAGTGAACCAGTTCAGGGATCAGATACGCAGTATTTT. Residues: CASSEPVQGSDTQYF.

The chain is built from TRBV11-3 and TRBJ1-2; D gene uncertain. V shed 1 base and J shed 9 bases, with 12 bases lying between them. The CDR3 length is 13 residues. CDR1 and CDR2 (germline): SGHNT, YENEEA. CDR3 nucleotides: TGTGCCAGCAGCTTAGCTGCAGCGGGGAGCTACACCTTC. As protein: CASSLAAAGSYTF.

CDR3 loop: CASGFQLSGTGGGETQYF. In DNA, the CDR3 is TGTGCTAGTGGTTTCCAACTCTCCGGGACAGGGGGCGGGGAGACCCAGTACTTC. The chain carries TRBV12-5 and TRBJ2-5; TRBD1 matches 12 bases. This CDR3 contains 18 residues. V lost 3 bases and J lost 5; bases outside the gene matches: 13. Per the germline V gene, CDR1 is LGHNT and CDR2 is FRNRAP.

V and J are TRBV5-4 and TRBJ2-3, with 13 bases that match TRBD2. Trimming removed 4 bases from V and 0 bases from J; junction bases left unmatched: 8. The CDR3 length is 18 residues. Germline lookup yields CDR1 SGHNT and CDR2 YYREEE (reference sequence). CDR3: CASSRPGLAGSSTDTQYF. The CDR3 bases are TGTGCCAGCAGCCGGCCGGGACTAGCGGGATCTAGCACAGATACGCAGTATTTT.

The chain is built from TRBV29-1 and TRBJ1-5; D uncertain. The V end was cut by 5 bases, the J end by 3 bases, with 14 bases between. The CDR3 consists of 14 residues. The germline V gene encodes CDR1 SQVTM and CDR2 ANQGSEA. CDR3 nucleotide sequence: TGCAGCGTTTGGTCCCCTACAGACAATCAGCCCCAGCATTTT. Its protein product is CSVWSPTDNQPQHF. The whole variable domain, remainder taken from reference TRBV29-1 and TRBJ1-5, is SAVISQKPSRDICQRGTSLTIQCQVDSQVTMMFWYRQQPGQSLTLIATANQGSEATYESGFVIDKFPISRPNLTFSTLTVSNMSPEDSSIYLCSVWSPTDNQPQHFGDGTRLSIL.

The chain recombines TRBV11-3 with TRBJ1-1, with D maybe TRBD1 (5 bases). Per the germline V gene, CDR1 is SGHNT and CDR2 is YENEEA. The length of the CDR3 is 12 residues. With 6 bases removed from V and 7 bases from J, the gap between germline ends came to 12 bases. The CDR3 nucleotides read TGTGCCAGCAGAGGGGACGCCTATGAAGCTTTCTTT. Translating it yields CASRGDAYEAFF.

The rearrangement uses TRBV6-4 and TRBJ1-2; D is unresolved. This CDR3 comprises 18 residues. V dropped 4 bases and J dropped 2 bases, with 23 bases sitting between them. Germline assignment: CDR1 MRHNA and CDR2 SNTAGT. This CDR3 reads CASSVFATSDIKNYGYTF. CDR3 sequence (DNA): TGTGCCAGCAGTGTCTTCGCGACCTCGGATATTAAAAACTATGGCTACACCTTC.

Only one count was recorded for this clone. J is TRBJ2-5 and V is TRBV11-3; D is unresolved. V dropped 5 bases and J dropped 4 bases, with 5 bases sitting between them. This CDR3 has 11 amino acids. The germline gives CDR1 SGHNT, CDR2 YENEEA. CDR3 nucleotide sequence: TGTGCCAGCAGCACCCGAGAGACCCAGTACTTC. Its translation is CASSTRETQYF.

This chain uses TRBV7-9 with TRBJ1-2; D is perhaps TRBD1 (6 bases). Between the trimmed V and J ends, which lost 6 bases and 4 bases, there was a span of 12 bases. Looked up from germline, CDR1 is SEHNR and CDR2 is FQNEAQ (reference sequence). The CDR3 consists of 13 residues. In nucleotides, the CDR3 is TGTGCCAGCAGACCTACAGGGTTCTATGGCTACACCTTC. Amino acid sequence: CASRPTGFYGYTF.

This clone was seen only once. The chain couples TRBV11-2 to TRBJ1-1; 9 bases fit TRBD1. The CDR3 totals 16 residues. V shed 5 bases and J 5 bases; nucleotides not matched to a gene: 12. The germline V gene has CDR1 SGHAT and CDR2 FQNNGV. CDR3 in DNA: TGTGCCAGCAGCCTCAACCCCCTCGGACAGGGGACTGAAGCTTTCTTT. Translated, it gives CASSLNPLGQGTEAFF.

The gene calls are TRBV21-1 and TRBJ1-5. TRBV21-1 is recorded as a pseudogene. There are 16 residues in the CDR3. The chain's CDR3 is CASSKGGGLRNQPQHF. CDR3 nucleotide sequence: TGTGCCAGCAGCAAAGGGGGGGGGTTGAGGAATCAGCCCCAGCATTTT.

The gene calls are TRBV11-2 and TRBJ2-7, with a tentative D call TRBD2 (5 bases). V lost 4 bases and J 6 bases, leaving 7 bases between the germline ends. This CDR3 comprises 11 residues. Germline V lookup: CDR1 SGHAT, CDR2 FQNNGV. Here the CDR3 reads CASSSGGEQYF. The DNA of the CDR3 is TGTGCCAGCAGCTCCGGAGGCGAGCAGTACTTC.

The chain employs TRBV27 and TRBJ2-3, with D hard to call. There are 15 residues in the CDR3. The ends were cut back, 3 bases at V and 2 bases at J, with 12 bases in the middle. CDR1 is MNHEY and CDR2 is SMNVEV in the germline V gene (reference sequence). The CDR3 loop reads CASSFGGRITDTQYF. CDR3 DNA: TGTGCCAGCAGTTTTGGCGGCAGGATCACAGATACGCAGTATTTT.

In this sample, this clone turned up a few times. The CDR3 nucleotides read TGTGCCAGCACCGGGAGCAATCAGCCCCAGCATTTT. Its translation is CASTGSNQPQHF. The chain is built from TRBV28 and TRBJ1-5, with D uncertain. Trimming removed 7 bases from V and 1 base from J, with 5 bases in between. The CDR3 totals 12 residues. Germline CDR1 and CDR2: MDHEN and SYDVKM.

V and J are TRBV7-8 and TRBJ1-6; D is perhaps TRBD1 (5 bases). The CDR3 loop spans 13 amino acids. Germline V gene data show CDR1 as SGHVS and CDR2 as FQNEAQ. Trimming removed 5 bases from V and 9 bases from J, with 11 bases in between. The CDR3 sequence: CASSTRQISPLHF. In DNA form, the CDR3 reads TGTGCCAGCAGCACTAGACAGATTTCACCCCTCCACTTT.

CDR3 residues: CASSYSHGEQYF. In DNA form, the CDR3 reads TGTGCCAGCAGTTACTCGCATGGCGAGCAGTACTTC. The chain joins TRBV6-5 to TRBJ2-7; D is uncertain. This CDR3 is built from 12 residues. Germline V gives CDR1 MNHEY, CDR2 SVGAGI. Trimming took 0 bases from V and 6 from J, leaving 6 bases between them.

The chain combines TRBV4-2 with TRBJ2-2; 11 nucleotides align to TRBD1. Trimming at V came to 7 bases and at J to 4 bases, leaving 8 bases not matched to a gene. The CDR3 totals 16 residues. Germline values: CDR1 LGHNA, CDR2 YNFKEQ. CDR3 nucleotide sequence: TGTGCCAGCACCCAGACGGGGACAGGGGGCACCGGGGAGCTGTTTTTT. Residues: CASTQTGTGGTGELFF.